The sequence of this TCR beta chain was determined in a study of blood T cell repertoires in COVID-19. Study-level information: Italy, Spain and the United States were the sources of the convalescent and acute COVID-19 samples.

The CDR3 spans 16 residues. The germline CDR1 and CDR2 sequences are LNHDA and SQIVND (reference sequence). With 4 bases clipped from V and 4 bases from J, the junction kept 11 bases outside the gene matches. Only in-frame clones appear in the TCRdb table, and some are missing; sequencing was by immunoSEQ multiplex PCR. The sample shows around 260,000 clones, 70% to 90% of them seen only once. The clonotype was recovered from a woman in her thirties who had recovered from COVID-19. Material for sequencing was PBMCs or T cells enriched from blood (not recorded which). The V and J genes are TRBV19 and TRBJ1-2, with 8 nucleotides matching TRBD1. This CDR3 reads CASSKPGQAIFYGYTF. The CDR3 nucleotides read TGTGCCAGTAGTAAACCGGGACAGGCCATTTTCTATGGCTACACCTTC.